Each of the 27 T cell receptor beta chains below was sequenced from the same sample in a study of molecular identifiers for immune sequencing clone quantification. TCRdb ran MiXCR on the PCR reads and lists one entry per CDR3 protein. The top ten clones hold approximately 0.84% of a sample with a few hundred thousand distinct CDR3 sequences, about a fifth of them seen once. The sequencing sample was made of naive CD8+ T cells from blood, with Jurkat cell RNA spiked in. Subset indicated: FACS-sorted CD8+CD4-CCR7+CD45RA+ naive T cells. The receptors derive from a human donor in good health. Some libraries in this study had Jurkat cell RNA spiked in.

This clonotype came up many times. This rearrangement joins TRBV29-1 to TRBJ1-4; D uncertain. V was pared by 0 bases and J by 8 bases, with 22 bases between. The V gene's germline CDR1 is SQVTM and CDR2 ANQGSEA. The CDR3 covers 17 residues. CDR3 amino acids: CSVEDLGGRPRREKLFF. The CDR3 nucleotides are TGCAGCGTTGAAGATTTGGGAGGACGCCCCAGAAGGGAAAAACTGTTTTTT. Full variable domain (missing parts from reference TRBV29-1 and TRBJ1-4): SAVISQKPSRDICQRGTSLTIQCQVDSQVTMMFWYRQQPGQSLTLIATANQGSEATYESGFVIDKFPISRPNLTFSTLTVSNMSPEDSSIYLCSVEDLGGRPRREKLFFGSGTQLSVL.

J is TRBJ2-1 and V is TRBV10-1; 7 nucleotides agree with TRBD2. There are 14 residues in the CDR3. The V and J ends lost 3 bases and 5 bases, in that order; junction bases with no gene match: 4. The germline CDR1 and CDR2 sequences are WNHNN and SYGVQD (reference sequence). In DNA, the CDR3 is TGCGCCAGCAGTGAAATGGCGGGGGACAATGAGCAGTTCTTC. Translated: CASSEMAGDNEQFF.

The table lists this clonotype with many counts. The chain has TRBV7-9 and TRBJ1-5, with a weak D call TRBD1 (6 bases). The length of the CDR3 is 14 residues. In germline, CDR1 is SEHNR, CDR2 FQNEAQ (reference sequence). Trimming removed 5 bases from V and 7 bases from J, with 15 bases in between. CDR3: CASSQQGIGQPQHF. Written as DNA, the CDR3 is TGTGCCAGCAGCCAGCAGGGGATAGGCCAGCCCCAGCATTTT.

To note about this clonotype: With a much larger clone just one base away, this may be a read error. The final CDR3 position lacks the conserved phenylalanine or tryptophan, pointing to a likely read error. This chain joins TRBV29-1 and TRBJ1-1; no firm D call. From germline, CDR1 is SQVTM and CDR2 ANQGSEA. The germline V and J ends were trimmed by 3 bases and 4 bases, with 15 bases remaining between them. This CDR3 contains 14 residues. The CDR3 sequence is CSVDFPLDGTEAFL. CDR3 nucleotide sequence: TGCAGCGTTGACTTCCCGCTCGACGGCACTGAAGCTTTCCTT.

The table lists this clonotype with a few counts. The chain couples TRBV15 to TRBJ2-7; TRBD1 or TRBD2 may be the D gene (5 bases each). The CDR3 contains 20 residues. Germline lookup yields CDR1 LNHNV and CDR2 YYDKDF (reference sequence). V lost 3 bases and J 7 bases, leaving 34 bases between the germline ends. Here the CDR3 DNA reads TGTGCCACCAGCAGTGATCGCCGGGACCAAAAGTCCTACCCTCGGAGAGAGCAGTACTTC. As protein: CATSSDRRDQKSYPRREQYF.

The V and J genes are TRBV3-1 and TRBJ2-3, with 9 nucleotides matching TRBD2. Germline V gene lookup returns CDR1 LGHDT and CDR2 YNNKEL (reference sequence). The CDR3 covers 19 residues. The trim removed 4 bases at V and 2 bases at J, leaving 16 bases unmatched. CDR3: CASSPTSLLASGTTDTQYF. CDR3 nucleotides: TGTGCCAGCAGCCCCACGAGCCTGTTGGCTAGCGGGACCACAGATACGCAGTATTTT.

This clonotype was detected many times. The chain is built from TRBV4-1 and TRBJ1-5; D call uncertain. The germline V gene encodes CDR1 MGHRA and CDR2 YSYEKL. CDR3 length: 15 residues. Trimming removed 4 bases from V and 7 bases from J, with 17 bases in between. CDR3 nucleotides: TGCGCCAGCAGCCCCTGGGCAGAGGGTGGGCAGCCCCAGCATTTT. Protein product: CASSPWAEGGQPQHF.

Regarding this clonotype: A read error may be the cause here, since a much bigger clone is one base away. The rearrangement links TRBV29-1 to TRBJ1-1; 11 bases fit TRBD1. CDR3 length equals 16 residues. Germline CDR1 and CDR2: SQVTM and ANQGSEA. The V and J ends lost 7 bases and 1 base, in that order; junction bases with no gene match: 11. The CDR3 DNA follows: TGCAGCGCTGTGGGGACAGGGGGGTACACGAACACTGAAGCTTTCTTT. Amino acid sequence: CSAVGTGGYTNTEAFF.

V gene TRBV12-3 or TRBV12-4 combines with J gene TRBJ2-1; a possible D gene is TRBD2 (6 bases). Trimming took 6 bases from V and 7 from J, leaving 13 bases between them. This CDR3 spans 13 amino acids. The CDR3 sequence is CASSRDSRNEQFF. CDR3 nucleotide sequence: TGTGCCAGCAGCCGGGACTCTAGAAATGAGCAGTTCTTC.

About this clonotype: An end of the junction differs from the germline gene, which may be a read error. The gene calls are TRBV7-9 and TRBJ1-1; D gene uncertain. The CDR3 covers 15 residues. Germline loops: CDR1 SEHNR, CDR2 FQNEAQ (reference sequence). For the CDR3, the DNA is TGTGCCGGCAGCTACCTACAGTCGGGGTGGAGTGAAGCTTTCTTT. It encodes CAGSYLQSGWSEAFF.

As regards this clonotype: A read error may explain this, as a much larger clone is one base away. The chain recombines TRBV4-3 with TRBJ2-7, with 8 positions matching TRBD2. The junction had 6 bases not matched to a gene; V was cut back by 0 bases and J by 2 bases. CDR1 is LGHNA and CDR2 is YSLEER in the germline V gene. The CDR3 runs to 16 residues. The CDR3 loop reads CASSQDTGGAAYEQYF. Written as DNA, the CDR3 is TGCGCCAGCAGCCAAGATACCGGGGGGGCTGCCTACGAGCAGTACTTC.

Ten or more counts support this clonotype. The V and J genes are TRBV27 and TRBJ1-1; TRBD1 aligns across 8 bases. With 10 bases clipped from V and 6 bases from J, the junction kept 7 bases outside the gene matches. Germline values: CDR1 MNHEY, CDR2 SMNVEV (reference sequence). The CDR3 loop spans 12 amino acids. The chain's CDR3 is CATRGLAAEAFF. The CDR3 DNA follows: TGTGCCACCAGGGGGCTGGCCGCTGAAGCTTTCTTT.

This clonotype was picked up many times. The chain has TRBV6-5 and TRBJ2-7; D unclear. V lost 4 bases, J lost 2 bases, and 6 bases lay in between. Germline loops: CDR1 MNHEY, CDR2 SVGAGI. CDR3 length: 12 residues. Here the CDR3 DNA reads TGTGCCAGCAGTTCCTTCGCCTACGAGCAGTACTTC. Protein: CASSSFAYEQYF.

CDR3 nucleotide sequence: TGTGCCAGCAGTGATGCGGGGGGGCGACCCGACGAGCAGTACTTC. This encodes CASSDAGGRPDEQYF. V gene TRBV7-9 combines with J gene TRBJ2-7; 9 positions match TRBD2. The CDR3 runs to 15 residues. Germline V gene data show CDR1 as SEHNR and CDR2 as FQNEAQ (reference sequence). The V and J ends lost 6 bases and 5 bases, in that order; junction bases with no gene match: 11.

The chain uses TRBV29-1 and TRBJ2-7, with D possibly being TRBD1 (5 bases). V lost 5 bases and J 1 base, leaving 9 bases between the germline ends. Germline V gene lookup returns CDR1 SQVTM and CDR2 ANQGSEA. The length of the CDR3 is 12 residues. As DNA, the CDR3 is TGCAGCGTTTCGACAGTGTCCTACGAGCAGTACTTC. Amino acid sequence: CSVSTVSYEQYF.

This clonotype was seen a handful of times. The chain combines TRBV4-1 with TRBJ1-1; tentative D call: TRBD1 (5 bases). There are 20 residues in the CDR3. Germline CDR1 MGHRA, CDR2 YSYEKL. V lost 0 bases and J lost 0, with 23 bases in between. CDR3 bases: TGCGCCAGCAGCCAAGAATTAGGGGCAGGGCCAATAGGAATGAACACTGAAGCTTTCTTT. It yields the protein CASSQELGAGPIGMNTEAFF.

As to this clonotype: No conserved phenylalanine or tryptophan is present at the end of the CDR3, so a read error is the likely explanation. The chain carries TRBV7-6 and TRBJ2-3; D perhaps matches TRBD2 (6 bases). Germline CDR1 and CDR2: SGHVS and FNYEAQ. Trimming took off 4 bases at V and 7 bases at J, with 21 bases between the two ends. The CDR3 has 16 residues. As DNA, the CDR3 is TGTGCCAGCAGCTCCCATCGGGCTAGCGAGACAAATACGCAGTATCTT. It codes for CASSSHRASETNTQYL.

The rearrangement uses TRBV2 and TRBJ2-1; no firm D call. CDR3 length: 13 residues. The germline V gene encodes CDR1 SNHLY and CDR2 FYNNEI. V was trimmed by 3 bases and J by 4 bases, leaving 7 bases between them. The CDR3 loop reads CASSEGGYNEQFF. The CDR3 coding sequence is TGTGCCAGCAGTGAGGGCGGTTACAATGAGCAGTTCTTC.

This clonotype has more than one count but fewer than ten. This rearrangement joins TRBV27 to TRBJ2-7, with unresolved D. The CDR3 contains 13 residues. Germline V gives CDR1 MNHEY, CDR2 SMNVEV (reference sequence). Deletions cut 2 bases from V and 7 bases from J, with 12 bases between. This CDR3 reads CASSLTEDKEQYF. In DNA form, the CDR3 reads TGTGCCAGCAGTTTAACTGAGGATAAGGAGCAGTACTTC.

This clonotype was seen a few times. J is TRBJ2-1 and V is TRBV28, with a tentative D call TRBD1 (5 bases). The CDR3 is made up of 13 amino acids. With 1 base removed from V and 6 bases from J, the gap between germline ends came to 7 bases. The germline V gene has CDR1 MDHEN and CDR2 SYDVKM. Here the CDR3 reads CASSLFRANEQFF. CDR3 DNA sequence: TGTGCCAGCAGTTTATTCAGGGCCAATGAGCAGTTCTTC.

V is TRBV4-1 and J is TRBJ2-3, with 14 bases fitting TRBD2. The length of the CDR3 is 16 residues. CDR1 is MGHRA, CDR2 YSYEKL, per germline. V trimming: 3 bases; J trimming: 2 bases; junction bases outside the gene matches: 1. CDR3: CASSQTSGGVTDTQYF. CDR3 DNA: TGCGCCAGCAGCCAGACTAGCGGGGGGGTCACAGATACGCAGTATTTT.

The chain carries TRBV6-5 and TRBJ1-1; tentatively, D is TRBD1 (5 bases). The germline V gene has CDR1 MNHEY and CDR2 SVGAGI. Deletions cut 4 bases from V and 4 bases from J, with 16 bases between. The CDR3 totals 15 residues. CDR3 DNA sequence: TGTGCCAGCAGTTCTCTAGGGGCAGCGAGCACTGAAGCTTTCTTT. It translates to CASSSLGAASTEAFF.

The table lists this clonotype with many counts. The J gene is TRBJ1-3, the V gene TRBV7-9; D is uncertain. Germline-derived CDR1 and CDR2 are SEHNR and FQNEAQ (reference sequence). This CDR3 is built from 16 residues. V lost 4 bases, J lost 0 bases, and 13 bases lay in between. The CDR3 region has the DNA TGTGCCAGCAGCTCGCCCACCCGACACTCTGGAAACACCATATATTTT. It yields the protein CASSSPTRHSGNTIYF.

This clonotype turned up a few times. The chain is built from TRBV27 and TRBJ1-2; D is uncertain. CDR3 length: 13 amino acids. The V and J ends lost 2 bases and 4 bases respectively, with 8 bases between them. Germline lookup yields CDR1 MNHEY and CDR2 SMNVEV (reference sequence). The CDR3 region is CASSLNGFYGYTF. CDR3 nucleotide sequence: TGTGCCAGCAGTTTAAACGGTTTCTATGGCTACACCTTC.

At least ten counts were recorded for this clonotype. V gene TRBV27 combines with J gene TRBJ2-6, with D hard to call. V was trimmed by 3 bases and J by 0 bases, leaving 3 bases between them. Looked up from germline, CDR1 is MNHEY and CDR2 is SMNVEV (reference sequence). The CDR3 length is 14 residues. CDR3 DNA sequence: TGTGCCAGCAGTTTTTTCTCTGGGGCCAACGTCCTGACTTTC. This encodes CASSFFSGANVLTF.

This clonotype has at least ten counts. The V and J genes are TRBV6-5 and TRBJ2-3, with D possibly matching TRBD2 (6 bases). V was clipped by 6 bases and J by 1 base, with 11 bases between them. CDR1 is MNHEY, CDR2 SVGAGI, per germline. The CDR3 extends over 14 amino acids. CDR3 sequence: CASRPGLGTDTQYF. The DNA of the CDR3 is TGTGCCAGCAGGCCGGGACTCGGCACAGATACGCAGTATTTT.

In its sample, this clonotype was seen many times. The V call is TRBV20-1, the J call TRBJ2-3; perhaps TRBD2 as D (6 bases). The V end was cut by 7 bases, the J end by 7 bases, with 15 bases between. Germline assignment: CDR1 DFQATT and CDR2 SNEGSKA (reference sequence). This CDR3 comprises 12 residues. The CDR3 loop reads CSGGGRWNTQYF. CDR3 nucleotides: TGCAGTGGGGGAGGACGATGGAATACGCAGTATTTT.